The next 12 T cell receptor beta chains were all read from a single sample in a study of blood T cell repertoires in COVID-19. TCRdb keeps only in-frame clones here, not all; method: immunoSEQ multiplex PCR. The sample includes 150,000 to 200,000 clones, around 83% of them seen just once. Specimen: peripheral blood. The receptors derive from a woman in her sixties or seventies with COVID-19, enrolled during active disease.

The chain carries TRBV28 and TRBJ2-4, with 7 bases identical to TRBD1. The CDR3 length is 17 residues. Germline V gives CDR1 MDHEN, CDR2 SYDVKM. J gave up 2 bases and V 5 bases, and 12 bases lay outside the gene matches. Here the CDR3 reads CASSPPGQVLTKNIQYF. Written as DNA, the CDR3 is TGTGCCAGCAGTCCCCCCGGACAGGTTCTGACCAAAAACATTCAGTACTTC.

V and J are TRBV19 and TRBJ1-5, with 7 nucleotides matching TRBD1. V was pared by 5 bases and J by 2 bases, with 6 bases of the junction left unmatched. Germline CDR1 is LNHDA and CDR2 is SQIVND (reference sequence). The CDR3 is 15 residues long. CDR3 nucleotide sequence: TGTGCCAGTAGTGCCGACAGGGCGGGCAATCAGCCCCAGCATTTT. Translation: CASSADRAGNQPQHF.

This rearrangement joins TRBV27 to TRBJ1-1; maybe TRBD1 (5 bases). Trimming cost V 10 bases and J 0 bases, with 9 bases left between them. Germline values: CDR1 MNHEY, CDR2 SMNVEV (reference sequence). This CDR3 is 12 amino acids long. Written as DNA, the CDR3 is TGTGCCACCGCGGGGGTGAACACTGAAGCTTTCTTT. This translates into CATAGVNTEAFF.

The chain links TRBV5-1 to TRBJ2-1; 12 bases are a match to TRBD2. Losses at the gene ends were 3 bases for V and 8 bases for J; bases not matched to a gene: 9. The CDR3 is made up of 16 amino acids. Germline loops: CDR1 SGHRS, CDR2 YFSETQ. The CDR3 DNA sequence: TGCGCCAGCAGCTCCGGGACTAGCGGGCGGGTAGATGAGCAGTTCTTC. Translating it yields CASSSGTSGRVDEQFF.

This chain connects TRBV7-2 to TRBJ2-2, with D possibly matching TRBD1 (7 bases). This CDR3 is 14 amino acids long. The V end was cut by 4 bases, the J end by 7 bases, with 13 bases between. Germline V lookup: CDR1 SGHTA, CDR2 FQGNSA. The CDR3 DNA sequence: TGTGCCAGCAGCTCAAACAGGGGAGGCGGGGAGCTGTTTTTT. Its protein is CASSSNRGGGELFF.

V and J are TRBV5-5 and TRBJ1-1, with a weak D call TRBD1 (6 bases). Germline CDR1 SGHKS, CDR2 YYEKEE (reference sequence). Deletions cut 0 bases from V and 0 bases from J, with 12 bases between. The CDR3 spans 16 residues. CDR3 in amino acids: CASSLARGEVNTEAFF. The DNA for the CDR3 is TGTGCCAGCAGCTTGGCCAGGGGAGAAGTGAACACTGAAGCTTTCTTT.

CDR3 coding DNA: TGTGCCAGCAGCTTAGCAGGAGGGACTTCGACCTACGAGCAGTACTTC. Encoded protein: CASSLAGGTSTYEQYF. This sequence joins TRBV7-2 and TRBJ2-7; TRBD2 is a possible D gene (6 bases). From germline, CDR1 is SGHTA and CDR2 FQGNSA. The germline V and J ends were trimmed by 0 bases and 2 bases, with 14 bases remaining between them. This CDR3 region has 16 residues.

The J gene is TRBJ2-5, the V gene TRBV7-2; 10 bases are a match to TRBD1. Germline values: CDR1 SGHTA, CDR2 FQGNSA. The CDR3 length is 15 residues. V was pared by 5 bases and J by 5 bases, with 8 bases of the junction left unmatched. CDR3 sequence reads: CASSDLGQGTETQYF. In DNA form, the CDR3 reads TGTGCCAGCAGCGACCTGGGACAGGGGACGGAGACCCAGTACTTC.

The V and J genes are TRBV30 and TRBJ2-5, with D unresolved. V lost 7 bases, J lost 0 bases, and 15 bases lay in between. CDR3 size: 14 residues. In germline, CDR1 is GTSNPN, CDR2 SVGIG (reference sequence). This chain's CDR3 is CAYQRSVYQETQYF. CDR3 DNA sequence: TGTGCCTATCAGCGATCAGTGTACCAAGAGACCCAGTACTTC.

The chain couples TRBV4-1 to TRBJ2-7, with 7 bases fitting TRBD1. The germline gives CDR1 MGHRA, CDR2 YSYEKL. The trim removed 1 base at V and 3 bases at J, leaving 6 bases unmatched. The CDR3 spans 15 residues. The CDR3 spells CASSQGTGDYYEQYF. The CDR3 bases are TGCGCCAGCAGCCAAGGGACAGGAGACTACTACGAGCAGTACTTC.

The CDR3 DNA reads as TGCAGCGTTGTACGAGACACTGAAGCTTTCTTT. Translation: CSVVRDTEAFF. The rearrangement uses TRBV29-1 and TRBJ1-1; unclear D gene. The CDR3 extends over 11 amino acids. V was clipped by 4 bases and J by 3 bases, with 6 bases between them. Germline V lookup: CDR1 SQVTM, CDR2 ANQGSEA.

The V and J genes are TRBV19 and TRBJ1-4; 10 positions match TRBD1. The J segment lost 8 bases and the V segment lost 4 bases, leaving 7 bases of the junction unmatched. The CDR3 extends over 15 amino acids. Germline lookup yields CDR1 LNHDA and CDR2 SQIVND (reference sequence). The CDR3: CASSTRTGGVEKLFF. In DNA, the CDR3 is TGTGCCAGTAGTACTCGGACAGGGGGTGTCGAAAAACTGTTTTTT.